Each of the 16 T cell receptor beta chains below was sequenced from the same sample in a study of T cell responses to AZD1222 COVID-19 vaccine. Generated by immunoSEQ multiplex PCR, the TCRdb table keeps only in-frame clones and is missing some. This sample has about 150,000 clones, with around four fifths found just once. The specimen comprised peripheral blood, sampled on day 0 of AZD1222 vaccination. The receptors here all came from an adult in good health.

In its sample, this clone was seen a few times. The chain links TRBV7-9 to TRBJ2-7; 9 nucleotides line up with TRBD1. V dropped 1 base and J dropped 7; count of bases not matched to a gene: 8. Looked up from germline, CDR1 is SEHNR and CDR2 is FQNEAQ (reference sequence). The CDR3 is 15 amino acids. CDR3: CASSLGTGVVGEQYF. The CDR3, as DNA: TGTGCCAGCAGCTTAGGGACAGGGGTAGTGGGGGAGCAGTACTTC.

This clone appeared a single time. This rearrangement joins TRBV5-1 to TRBJ2-3; 9 bases are shared with TRBD1. CDR1 is SGHRS and CDR2 is YFSETQ in the germline V gene. The V and J ends lost 6 bases and 1 base, in that order; junction bases with no gene match: 12. CDR3 length: 17 amino acids. CDR3 nucleotides: TGCGCCAGCAAGACCGGACCGGACAGGGGCGGCACAGATACGCAGTATTTT. It is translated as CASKTGPDRGGTDTQYF.

The chain is built from TRBV3-1 (or the pseudogene TRBV3-2) and TRBJ1-4; maybe TRBD1 (5 bases). Germline V gene data show CDR1 as LGHDT and CDR2 as YNNKEL (reference sequence). V lost 2 bases to trimming and J lost 3 bases, with 10 bases between them. The CDR3 runs to 15 residues. CDR3 residues: CASSQPGRSNEKLFF. The CDR3 DNA follows: TGTGCCAGCAGCCAACCGGGACGGTCTAATGAAAAACTGTTTTTT.

This clone was detected only a few times. This chain uses TRBV5-5 with TRBJ1-1; the D gene is possibly TRBD1 (6 bases). Trimming shortened V by 2 bases and J by 5 bases, and 10 bases separated the two germline ends. CDR1 and CDR2 from the germline V gene are SGHKS and YYEKEE (reference sequence). The CDR3 loop spans 13 amino acids. In nucleotides, the CDR3 is TGTGCCAGCAGCTTCGGAGGACAGACTGAAGCTTTCTTT. This encodes CASSFGGQTEAFF.

The CDR3 loop reads CATLRTGVSNQPQHF. DNA of the CDR3: TGTGCCACCTTACGGACAGGGGTAAGCAATCAGCCCCAGCATTTT. The genes are TRBV6-5 and TRBJ1-5; TRBD1 aligns across 9 bases. CDR3 length equals 15 residues. After removal of 10 bases from V and 1 base from J, the junction contained 8 bases not matched to a gene. Per germline, CDR1 MNHEY and CDR2 SVGAGI.

The V and J genes are TRBV7-7 and TRBJ1-4; the D is unclear. Trimming removed 5 bases at V and 0 bases at J, with 7 bases between. The CDR3 length is 14 residues. The germline V gene has CDR1 SSHAT and CDR2 FNYEAQ (reference sequence). The CDR3 coding sequence is TGTGCCAGCAGCCACAGTGCAACTAATGAAAAACTGTTTTTT. Encoded protein: CASSHSATNEKLFF.

This clone was seen just once. The CDR3 protein is CASSPQENNQPQHF. The DNA for the CDR3 is TGTGCCAGTAGCCCCCAGGAAAACAATCAGCCCCAGCATTTT. The chain employs TRBV19 and TRBJ1-5, with D unresolved. Germline V CDR1 and CDR2: LNHDA, SQIVND (reference sequence). This CDR3 has 14 residues. V lost 6 bases, J lost 3 bases, and 12 bases lay in between. The complete variable domain, with remaining parts taken from reference TRBV19 and TRBJ1-5, reads DGGITQSPKYLFRKEGQNVTLSCEQNLNHDAMYWYRQDPGQGLRLIYYSQIVNDFQKGDIAEGYSVSREKKESFPLTVTSAQKNPTAFYLCASSPQENNQPQHFGDGTRLSIL.

V is TRBV3-1 (or the pseudogene TRBV3-2) and J is TRBJ2-1; D perhaps matches TRBD2 (6 bases). The germline V and J ends were trimmed by 1 base and 8 bases, with 12 bases remaining between them. The length of the CDR3 is 14 residues. Germline-derived CDR1 and CDR2 are LGHDT and YNNKEL (reference sequence). The CDR3 nucleotides read TGTGCCAGCAGCCAAGGTGCGGGACCGTATGAGCAGTTCTTC. Its translation: CASSQGAGPYEQFF.

This rearrangement joins TRBV7-2 to TRBJ2-7; weak D call: TRBD1 (6 bases). Germline V gene data show CDR1 as SGHTA and CDR2 as FQGNSA. This CDR3 is 14 amino acids long. V lost 4 bases to trimming and J lost 0 bases, with 10 bases between them. The CDR3 nucleotides read TGTGCCAGCAGCTACAGGGATAGCTCCTACGAGCAGTACTTC. This gives the protein CASSYRDSSYEQYF.

The chain carries TRBV5-1 and TRBJ2-6; D tentatively reads TRBD1 or TRBD2 (5 bases each). This CDR3 is built from 17 residues. V lost 5 bases and J 3 bases, leaving 18 bases between the germline ends. Germline V lookup: CDR1 SGHRS, CDR2 YFSETQ. CDR3 sequence (DNA): TGCGCCAGCAGACGGGGCGACGGATGGGATGGGGCCAACGTCCTGACTTTC. Translated: CASRRGDGWDGANVLTF.

The chain combines TRBV5-4 with TRBJ1-5; a possible D gene is TRBD1 (5 bases). Looked up from germline, CDR1 is SGHNT and CDR2 is YYREEE (reference sequence). CDR3 length: 15 residues. Trimming removed 0 bases from V and 4 bases from J, with 11 bases in between. This chain's CDR3 is CASSLGGDRNQPQHF. DNA for the CDR3: TGTGCCAGCAGCTTGGGGGGGGATCGGAATCAGCCCCAGCATTTT. Variable domain in full (rest from reference TRBV5-4 and TRBJ1-5): ETGVTQSPTHLIKTRGQQVTLRCSSQSGHNTVSWYQQALGQGPQFIFQYYREEENGRGNFPPRFSGLQFPNYSSELNVNALELDDSALYLCASSLGGDRNQPQHFGDGTRLSIL.

This clone was counted a few times. The chain carries TRBV29-1 and TRBJ1-1; TRBD1 matches 8 bases. CDR3 length: 13 residues. V gave up 6 bases and J gave up 3 bases; unmatched junction bases: 6. CDR1 is SQVTM and CDR2 is ANQGSEA in the germline V gene. CDR3 sequence: CSVGTGMDTEAFF. Written as DNA, the CDR3 is TGCAGCGTCGGGACAGGTATGGACACTGAAGCTTTCTTT.

This clone has a handful of counts. The chain carries TRBV28 and TRBJ2-5; 8 bases line up with TRBD2. V lost 7 bases, J lost 5 bases, and 12 bases stayed unmatched. The germline gives CDR1 MDHEN, CDR2 SYDVKM. CDR3 length: 15 residues. CDR3 residues: CASTTPAGAGETQYF. CDR3 bases: TGTGCCAGCACCACTCCAGCGGGGGCGGGGGAGACCCAGTACTTC.

The rearrangement joins TRBV27 to TRBJ2-7; possibly TRBD2 for D (7 bases). Germline V gene lookup returns CDR1 MNHEY and CDR2 SMNVEV (reference sequence). Deletions cut 2 bases from V and 0 bases from J, with 11 bases between. The CDR3 is 15 residues long. CDR3 DNA: TGTGCCAGCAGTTTAAGGCGGGGGCCCTCCTACGAGCAGTACTTC. This translates into CASSLRRGPSYEQYF.

This chain connects TRBV9 to TRBJ2-7; D gene unclear. Germline-derived CDR1 and CDR2 are SGDLS and YYNGEE. The CDR3 has 13 residues. The V end was cut by 0 bases, the J end by 3 bases, with 7 bases between. The DNA for the CDR3 is TGTGCCAGCAGCGTAGGTATGGGCTACGAGCAGTACTTC. Translated: CASSVGMGYEQYF.

This chain connects TRBV5-1 to TRBJ1-1, with D uncertain. Trimming removed 4 bases from V and 3 bases from J, with 16 bases in between. The CDR3 covers 15 residues. Germline values: CDR1 SGHRS, CDR2 YFSETQ. This CDR3 reads CASSRGRSGDTEAFF. For the CDR3, the DNA is TGCGCCAGCAGCCGCGGCCGGAGCGGCGACACTGAAGCTTTCTTT.